This TCR beta chain was retrieved from a study of blood T cell repertoires in COVID-19. The overall study: Sample material is recorded as cDNA or gDNA derived from T cells, B-cell-depleted T cells, or PBMCs.

Trimming shortened V by 4 bases and J by 3 bases, and 7 bases separated the two germline ends. The length of the CDR3 is 13 residues. In germline, CDR1 is ENHRY, CDR2 SYGVKD. Enrollment of patients from Seattle took place during active infection, with longitudinal follow-up. Original analysis: Amplification with reference gene primers provided the estimates of nucleated cell counts. The method was immunoSEQ multiplex PCR; TCRdb's version includes in-frame clones alone and lacks a portion of them. V, J and clone size derive from that table, while D and trimming were established from the DNA sequence. Of around 190,000 clones in the sample, 70% to 80% are singletons; the top ten hold over 5%.

The rearrangement uses TRBV10-3 and TRBJ1-5; D is unclear. Sequencing used peripheral blood. This receptor was identified in a woman aged 40 to 50 with COVID-19, enrolled during active disease. As DNA, the CDR3 is TGTGCCATCAGTGTACAGCCCAATCAGCCCCAGCATTTT. Translated: CAISVQPNQPQHF.